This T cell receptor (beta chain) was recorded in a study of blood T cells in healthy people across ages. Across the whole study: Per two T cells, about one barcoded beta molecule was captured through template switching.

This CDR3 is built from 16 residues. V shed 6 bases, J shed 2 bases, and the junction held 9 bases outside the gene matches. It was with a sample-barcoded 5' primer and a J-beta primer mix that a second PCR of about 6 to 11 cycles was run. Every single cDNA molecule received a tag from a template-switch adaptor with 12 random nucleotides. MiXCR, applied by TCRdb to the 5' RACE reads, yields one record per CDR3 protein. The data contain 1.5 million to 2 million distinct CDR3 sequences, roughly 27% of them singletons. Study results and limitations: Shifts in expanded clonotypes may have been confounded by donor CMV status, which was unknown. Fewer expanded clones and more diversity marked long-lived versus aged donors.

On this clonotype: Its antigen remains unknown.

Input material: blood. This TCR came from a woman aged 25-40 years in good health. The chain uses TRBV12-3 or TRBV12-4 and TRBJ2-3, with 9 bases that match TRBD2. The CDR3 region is CASSSPAGGITDTQYF. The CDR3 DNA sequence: TGTGCCAGCAGCTCCCCGGCGGGAGGGATCACAGATACGCAGTATTTT.